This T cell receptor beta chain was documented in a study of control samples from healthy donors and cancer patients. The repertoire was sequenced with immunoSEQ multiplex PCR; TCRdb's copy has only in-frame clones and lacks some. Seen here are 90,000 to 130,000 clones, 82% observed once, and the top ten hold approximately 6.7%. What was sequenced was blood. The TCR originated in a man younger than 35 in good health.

CDR3 coding DNA: TGTGCCAGCAGTTCCGCCGCGTGGACGGTTGGCTACACCTTC. Translation: CASSSAAWTVGYTF. This chain joins TRBV27 and TRBJ1-2; D remains unclear. The germline CDR1 and CDR2 sequences are MNHEY and SMNVEV (reference sequence). The CDR3 has 14 amino acids. The germline V and J ends were trimmed by 4 bases and 7 bases, with 16 bases remaining between them.